This T cell receptor beta chain was sequenced in a study of beta chain features in type 1 diabetes. Study-wide results and caveats: Relative to healthy donors, patients appeared to have naive, central memory and Treg TCRB repertoires that were more similar. At VDJ recombination sites, type 1 diabetes patients had fewer insertions and more deleted nucleotides.

Populations obtained by sorting all exceeded 95% purity. All of the isolated RNA was reverse transcribed, so expressed TCRB transcripts were sequenced. Produced via immunoSEQ multiplex PCR; TCRdb's table is partial and in-frame only. Of 160,000 or so clones listed, around 10% are singletons. This clone appeared many times. No antigen is known for it. V was pared by 4 bases and J by 2 bases, with 9 bases between. Germline values: CDR1 SQVTM, CDR2 ANQGSEA. The CDR3 has 12 amino acids. This chain uses TRBV29-1 with TRBJ2-7; D is unresolved. The TCR was taken from a man aged 18 to 29 in good health. The sequencing sample was made of central memory CD4+ T cells from blood. The CDR3 DNA reads as TGCAGCGTTGTAGGCGATACCTACGAGCAGTACTTC. Its protein is CSVVGDTYEQYF.